The 10 T cell receptor beta chains below were found in one sample sequenced in a study of T cell responses to AZD1222 COVID-19 vaccine. Libraries were prepared by immunoSEQ multiplex PCR; TCRdb keeps only in-frame clonotypes and omits some of them. Here the sample spans roughly 180,000 clones, 80% to 90% being singletons. The material was peripheral blood, obtained on day 0 of MenACWY control vaccination. The origin of the receptors is an adult in good health.

The CDR3 bases are TGTGCCACCAGCGAGGGACAGACGAACACTGAAGCTTTCTTT. Its translation is CATSEGQTNTEAFF. This chain connects TRBV15 to TRBJ1-1; 7 bases match TRBD1. V was clipped by 5 bases and J by 1 base; unmatched bases: 4. The CDR3 extends over 14 amino acids. From germline, CDR1 is LNHNV and CDR2 YYDKDF (reference sequence).

The V gene is TRBV28, the J gene TRBJ1-5, with 8 bases lining up with TRBD1. Germline V gives CDR1 MDHEN, CDR2 SYDVKM. J was trimmed by 4 bases and V by 3 bases; bases with no gene match: 5. The CDR3 sequence is 15 residues long. CDR3 sequence reads: CASSFAGGENQPQHF. The CDR3, as DNA: TGTGCCAGCAGTTTTGCAGGGGGCGAAAATCAGCCCCAGCATTTT.

The J gene is TRBJ2-7, the V gene TRBV29-1; possible D gene TRBD2, 6 bases. CDR1 is SQVTM and CDR2 is ANQGSEA in the germline V gene. The CDR3 sequence is 12 residues long. V lost 3 bases to trimming and J lost 3 bases, with 9 bases between them. In DNA form, the CDR3 reads TGCAGCGTTGAGGGGGGTGGCTACGAGCAGTACTTC. Encoded protein: CSVEGGGYEQYF.

J is TRBJ2-7 and V is TRBV6-5; D may be TRBD2 (7 bases). CDR1 and CDR2 from the germline V gene are MNHEY and SVGAGI. There are 15 residues in the CDR3. V dropped 2 bases and J dropped 4 bases, with 15 bases sitting between them. The CDR3 loop reads CASSYGGASFYEQYF. CDR3 nucleotides: TGTGCCAGCAGTTACGGGGGGGCCAGTTTTTACGAGCAGTACTTC.

V is TRBV2 and J is TRBJ2-2; D is unresolved. V was shortened by 7 bases and J by 0 bases, with 6 bases between the two germline ends. Germline V gene data show CDR1 as SNHLY and CDR2 as FYNNEI. This CDR3 region has 13 residues. CDR3 sequence: CASTGANTGELFF. Written as DNA, the CDR3 is TGTGCCAGCACCGGCGCGAACACCGGGGAGCTGTTTTTT.

This clone was detected only once. The V call is TRBV6-5, the J call TRBJ1-1; a weak D match, TRBD1 (6 bases). V was clipped by 0 bases and J by 7 bases, with 15 bases between them. The CDR3 length is 15 residues. Germline CDR1 MNHEY, CDR2 SVGAGI. In DNA, the CDR3 is TGTGCCAGCAGTTACTCGGATGGGGGCGGATATGAAGCTTTCTTT. Its protein product is CASSYSDGGGYEAFF.

The gene calls are TRBV12-3 or TRBV12-4 and TRBJ1-5, with 7 bases identical to TRBD1. The CDR3 totals 13 residues. The ends lost 5 bases at V and 4 bases at J; junction bases unmatched: 2. Written as DNA, the CDR3 is TGTGCCAGCAGTGTGACAGGGAATCAGCCCCAGCATTTT. This codes for CASSVTGNQPQHF.

V and J are TRBV13 and TRBJ2-7; D gene unclear. This CDR3 is built from 13 residues. Per the germline V gene, CDR1 is PRHDT and CDR2 is FYEKMQ (reference sequence). Trimming took 0 bases from V and 4 from J, leaving 7 bases between them. The CDR3 spells CASSLGVGYEQYF. CDR3 coding DNA: TGTGCCAGCAGCTTAGGAGTTGGATACGAGCAGTACTTC.

This chain joins TRBV6-2 or TRBV6-3 and TRBJ2-7, with TRBD1 as a possible D gene (5 bases). V was trimmed by 2 bases and J by 0 bases, leaving 11 bases between them. CDR1 and CDR2 from the germline V gene are MNHEY and SVGEGT. This CDR3 is 15 amino acids long. The CDR3 region has the DNA TGTGCCAGCAGTTACCGGCGGCAGGGCTCCTACGAGCAGTACTTC. Protein product: CASSYRRQGSYEQYF.

This clone was detected only a few times. The CDR3 coding sequence is TGCGCCAGCAGTTATGACAAGGGCAATGGCTACACCTTC. Its protein is CASSYDKGNGYTF. The gene calls are TRBV5-1 and TRBJ1-2, with D hard to call. This CDR3 spans 13 amino acids. Trimming took off 5 bases at V and 6 bases at J, with 14 bases between the two ends. The germline CDR1 and CDR2 sequences are SGHRS and YFSETQ.